The 6 T cell receptor beta chains in this list originate from one sample, sequenced in a study of Ad26.COV2.S vaccination and SARS-CoV-2 variants. Sequencing was performed with immunoSEQ multiplex PCR; in TCRdb, only in-frame clones are kept and a portion is missing. The data contain 350,000 to 450,000 clones, 80% to 95% of them seen just once; the ten biggest clones take up more than 1.5%. Stated treatment: about 20 received Ad26.COV2.S at low or high dose, single or two shots; several received placebo; per-sample allocation not given. It was on day 63 after the first vaccine or placebo injection that samples were taken. Sequences were derived from peripheral blood, sampled in a trial of Ad26.COV2.S vaccine versus placebo. These receptors were obtained from a person aged 18-60 years who received the Ad26.COV2.S COVID-19 vaccine or a placebo.

The chain is built from TRBV10-2 and TRBJ2-1; D may match TRBD1 or TRBD2 (6 bases each). Trimming removed 4 bases from V and 9 bases from J, with 19 bases in between. Looked up from germline, CDR1 is WSHSY and CDR2 is SAAADI. The CDR3 is 15 amino acids. This CDR3 reads CASSAFGGAVREQFF. The CDR3 DNA sequence: TGCGCCAGCAGTGCCTTCGGGGGCGCGGTCCGTGAGCAGTTCTTC.

The chain has TRBV10-2 and TRBJ1-1; 10 bases line up with TRBD1. Germline V gives CDR1 WSHSY, CDR2 SAAADI. With 7 bases clipped from V and 5 bases from J, the junction kept 10 bases outside the gene matches. The CDR3 runs to 15 residues. The CDR3 spells CASIDRGLGWTEAFF. The CDR3 DNA is TGCGCCAGCATTGACAGGGGGCTTGGGTGGACTGAAGCTTTCTTT.

This chain uses TRBV7-2 with TRBJ2-7; weak D call: TRBD2 (6 bases). Germline CDR1 and CDR2: SGHTA and FQGNSA. The CDR3 is 13 residues long. V was pared by 1 base and J by 6 bases, with 10 bases between. The CDR3 region has the DNA TGTGCCAGCAGCTTAGTCGTCGGGAGCGAGCAGTACTTC. Its translation: CASSLVVGSEQYF.

The chain has TRBV25-1 and TRBJ2-2; 8 bases map to TRBD2. V trimming: 6 bases; J trimming: 4 bases; junction bases outside the gene matches: 10. CDR3 length: 16 residues. Germline-derived CDR1 and CDR2 are MGHDK and SYGVNS. The CDR3 loop is CASRGAGRALTGELFF. CDR3 sequence (DNA): TGTGCCAGCAGGGGGGCCGGGAGGGCCCTCACCGGGGAGCTGTTTTTT.

The V and J genes are TRBV28 and TRBJ1-1; TRBD1 is a possible D gene (6 bases). Trimming removed 5 bases at V and 4 bases at J, with 11 bases between. Germline V CDR1 and CDR2: MDHEN, SYDVKM. This CDR3 region has 13 residues. The CDR3 spells CASSPRGGTEAFF. The CDR3 DNA reads TGTGCCAGCAGTCCCAGGGGAGGCACTGAAGCTTTCTTT.

CDR3 nucleotide sequence: TGTGCTAGTGGTTTGGTACAGGGGGCTGGCTACAATGAGCAGTTCTTC. Translation gives CASGLVQGAGYNEQFF. The V and J genes are TRBV12-5 and TRBJ2-1, with 9 bases fitting TRBD1. Germline V CDR1 and CDR2: LGHNT, FRNRAP. V lost 0 bases and J lost 3; bases outside the gene matches: 3. The CDR3 totals 16 residues. The full variable domain, rest sourced from reference TRBV12-5 and TRBJ2-1, is DARVTQTPRHKVTEMGQEVTMRCQPILGHNTVFWYRQTMMQGLELLAYFRNRAPLDDSGMPKDRFSAEMPDATLATLKIQPSEPRDSAVYFCASGLVQGAGYNEQFFGPGTRLTVL.